This TCR beta chain was sequenced for a study of T-cell memory formation after mild COVID-19. On the study more broadly: Largely donor-specific sequence clusters came from a couple of donors.

After 5'RACE with constant-segment primers, TCR alpha and TCR beta cDNA libraries carrying sample barcodes and UMIs were obtained. TCRdb processed the 5' RACE reads anew with MiXCR; each CDR3 protein has one entry. The table lists 150,000 or so distinct CDR3 sequences, around 15% of them singletons, with 13% to 15% in the top ten. Notes on the study in general: Contracting clones, day 15 to 85, had balanced CD4/CD8, and later expanders favored CD4+. Of the contracting clones, CD4+ ones lay mainly in CM and EM, and CD8+ ones in EMRA.

The V and J ends lost 4 bases and 1 base, in that order; junction bases with no gene match: 7. The CDR3 spans 16 residues. CDR1 and CDR2 from the germline V gene are SGHTA and FQGTGA. Remarks on this clonotype: Its antigen is undetermined.

The receptor was isolated from an adult woman who had mild COVID-19 (a few samples of this study predate the infection). Cell type and time point are not known. The J gene is TRBJ2-3, the V gene TRBV7-3, with 8 bases lining up with TRBD2. The sample was PBMCs or a T cell subset sorted from them (not recorded which). Here the CDR3 reads CASSSRGGRGTDTQYF. CDR3 DNA sequence: TGTGCCAGCAGCTCCCGGGGGGGTAGGGGCACAGATACGCAGTATTTT.